This paragraph covers one T cell receptor beta chain sequence. Here immunoSEQ multiplex PCR was the method, and the copy in TCRdb shows in-frame clones only, minus some. This table holds roughly 60,000 clones, over 95% found once. The CDR3 length is 14 residues. From germline, CDR1 is LNHDA and CDR2 SQIVND (reference sequence). The V end was cut by 6 bases, the J end by 0 bases, with 11 bases between. These data are taken from a study of T cell changes during pregnancy in multiple sclerosis. The material sequenced was CD8+ T cells from peripheral blood mononuclear cells, taken after pregnancy. This clonotype originated in a female donor with multiple sclerosis, enrolled in a pregnancy study. The V gene is TRBV19, the J gene TRBJ1-1, with no clear D. CDR3 region: CASSMGIMNTEAFF. For the CDR3, the DNA is TGTGCCAGTAGCATGGGCATCATGAACACTGAAGCTTTCTTT.